This TCR beta chain emerged from a study of blood T cell repertoires in COVID-19. Study overall: The United States, Italy and Spain were the sources of the acute and convalescent COVID-19 samples. T cells, B-cell-depleted T cells, or PBMCs provided the cDNA or gDNA that served as material.

In the authors' methods: Amplified reference gene primers provided the basis for estimating nucleated cell counts. Data came from immunoSEQ multiplex PCR; TCRdb stores just in-frame clones and leaves some out. For V, J and clone size, that table is used; D and trimming come from the DNA. The table includes 150,000 to 200,000 clones, 86% detected once. Trimming removed 7 bases from V and 4 bases from J; junction bases left unmatched: 9. The CDR3 loop spans 14 amino acids. Germline assignment: CDR1 SGHTA and CDR2 FQGNSA. The rearrangement joins TRBV7-2 to TRBJ1-2, with 7 positions matching TRBD1. This receptor was obtained from a woman aged 70-85 years with acute or convalescent COVID-19. Sequenced sample: peripheral blood. CDR3 DNA: TGTGCCAGCAAATCTAGACAGGGTAGCTATGGCTACACCTTC. Its translation: CASKSRQGSYGYTF. The entire variable domain, with the rest obtained from reference TRBV7-2 and TRBJ1-2, is as follows: GAGVSQSPSNKVTEKGKDVELRCDPISGHTALYWYRQSLGQGLEFLIYFQGNSAPDKSGLPSDRFSAERTGGSVSTLTIQRTQQEDSAVYLCASKSRQGSYGYTFGSGTRLTVV.